Shown below are 25 T cell receptor beta chains from a single sample sequenced in a study of blood T cells in healthy people across ages. It was with a sample-barcoded 5' primer and a J-beta primer mix that a second PCR of roughly 7 to 12 cycles was run. TCRdb used MiXCR to reprocess the 5' RACE reads, holding one entry per CDR3 protein. The sample includes approximately 880,000 distinct CDR3 sequences, 48% seen only once; the top ten take 13%. The sample consisted of blood. All receptors come from a man younger than 45 in good health.

This clonotype appeared a few times. The J gene is TRBJ2-4, the V gene TRBV20-1; possibly TRBD2 for D (6 bases). Germline loops: CDR1 DFQATT, CDR2 SNEGSKA (reference sequence). Trimming shortened V by 4 bases and J by 0 bases, and 10 bases separated the two germline ends. CDR3 length: 14 amino acids. Here the CDR3 reads CSATGTLAKNIQYF. CDR3 DNA sequence: TGCAGTGCTACAGGGACTTTAGCCAAAAACATTCAGTACTTC.

The chain joins TRBV9 to TRBJ2-1; D unresolved. Trimming took off 3 bases at V and 0 bases at J, with 10 bases between the two ends. The length of the CDR3 is 15 residues. Germline loops: CDR1 SGDLS, CDR2 YYNGEE. The CDR3: CASSGRGSSYNEQFF. The CDR3 DNA reads TGTGCCAGCAGCGGTAGAGGAAGCTCCTACAATGAGCAGTTCTTC. The whole variable domain, remainder taken from reference TRBV9 and TRBJ2-1, is DSGVTQTPKHLITATGQRVTLRCSPRSGDLSVYWYQQSLDQGLQFLIQYYNGEERAKGNILERFSAQQFPDLHSELNLSSLELGDSALYFCASSGRGSSYNEQFFGPGTRLTVL.

In this sample, this clonotype turned up a few times. The rearrangement joins TRBV7-2 to TRBJ2-7; a possible D gene is TRBD2 (5 bases). The better agreement between TRBJ2-5 and the DNA end casts doubt on the J call. CDR3 length: 14 residues. Per the germline V gene, CDR1 is SGHTA and CDR2 is FQGNSA. This CDR3 reads CASSLSTREETQYF. The CDR3 bases are TGTGCCAGCAGCTTAAGCACTAGAGAAGAGACCCAGTACTTC.

V is TRBV18 and J is TRBJ1-2; tentatively, D is TRBD1 (5 bases). CDR1 and CDR2 (germline): KGHSH, LQKENI. Deletions cut 6 bases from V and 4 bases from J, with 15 bases between. The CDR3 sequence is 14 residues long. CDR3 protein: CASSPHRDSYGYTF. As DNA, the CDR3 is TGTGCCAGCTCCCCTCACCGGGACTCCTATGGCTACACCTTC.

The rearrangement links TRBV6-2 or TRBV6-3 to TRBJ1-2, with D possibly TRBD1 on 5 matching bases. Germline V gene data show CDR1 as MNHEY and CDR2 as SVGEGT. Trimming took 7 bases from V and 4 from J, leaving 16 bases between them. The CDR3 extends over 14 amino acids. The CDR3 spells CASTPAGQPYGYTF. For the CDR3, the DNA is TGTGCCAGCACCCCGGCAGGGCAGCCCTATGGCTACACCTTC.

The DNA of the CDR3 is TGTGCCAGCTCAGATCAGGGGGCAAGGACCCAGTACTTC. Translating it yields CASSDQGARTQYF. This rearrangement joins TRBV18 to TRBJ2-5; 8 nucleotides match TRBD1. Trimming cost V 5 bases and J 7 bases; bases outside gene matches: 6. The CDR3 sequence is 13 residues long. Germline V lookup: CDR1 KGHSH, CDR2 LQKENI.

The chain has TRBV9 and TRBJ1-5; D perhaps matches TRBD1 (5 bases). This CDR3 contains 16 residues. Trimming pared 0 bases from V and 0 bases from J, leaving 10 bases between. CDR1 is SGDLS, CDR2 YYNGEE, per germline. As DNA, the CDR3 is TGTGCCAGCAGCGTAGGGGACGGGGGTAGCAATCAGCCCCAGCATTTT. Translation gives CASSVGDGGSNQPQHF.

This rearrangement joins TRBV6-5 to TRBJ2-3; no reliable D call. Per the germline V gene, CDR1 is MNHEY and CDR2 is SVGAGI. V lost 6 bases to trimming and J lost 2 bases, with 15 bases between them. CDR3 size: 15 residues. CDR3 sequence (DNA): TGTGCCAGCAGCCTACGTAACCCAAACACAGATACGCAGTATTTT. It yields the protein CASSLRNPNTDTQYF.

The chain has TRBV9 and TRBJ2-3, with TRBD2 matching 7 bases. The CDR3 is 16 amino acids. The germline gives CDR1 SGDLS, CDR2 YYNGEE. V lost 4 bases and J lost 0; bases outside the gene matches: 8. The CDR3 DNA follows: TGTGCCAGCAGCTTTGGACTAGACCCTAGCACAGATACGCAGTATTTT. Protein sequence: CASSFGLDPSTDTQYF.

The V and J genes are TRBV6-2 or TRBV6-3 and TRBJ1-6; D is unresolved. Looked up from germline, CDR1 is MNHEY and CDR2 is SVGEGT. CDR3 size: 17 residues. Trimming removed 8 bases from V and 7 bases from J, with 24 bases in between. The CDR3 loop is CASVEGIPPSINSPLHF. The CDR3 DNA follows: TGTGCCAGCGTCGAAGGGATCCCCCCATCGATAAATTCACCCCTCCACTTT.

J is TRBJ1-2 and V is TRBV13, with a tentative D call TRBD1 (5 bases). This CDR3 spans 14 amino acids. Germline V CDR1 and CDR2: PRHDT, FYEKMQ (reference sequence). Trimming shortened V by 5 bases and J by 3 bases, and 13 bases separated the two germline ends. CDR3 sequence: CASSQGEGYYGYTF. The CDR3 nucleotides are TGTGCCAGCAGCCAAGGGGAAGGTTACTATGGCTACACCTTC.

The chain employs TRBV29-1 and TRBJ2-2, with a weak D call TRBD1 (7 bases). Trimming left V 4 bases short and J 3 bases short, with 15 bases between. CDR1 and CDR2 from the germline V gene are SQVTM and ANQGSEA. This CDR3 contains 15 residues. DNA for the CDR3: TGCAGCGTTGGCGCAGGGGGGCACTACACCGGGGAGCTGTTTTTT. Translation: CSVGAGGHYTGELFF.

This clonotype was picked up a small number of times. V and J are TRBV4-1 and TRBJ2-7, with D possibly being TRBD2 (6 bases). CDR3 length: 15 residues. Germline V CDR1 and CDR2: MGHRA, YSYEKL. Trimming removed 6 bases at V and 3 bases at J, with 18 bases between. Here the CDR3 reads CASRDKVEGFYEQYF. DNA of the CDR3: TGCGCCAGCAGGGACAAGGTGGAGGGTTTCTACGAGCAGTACTTC.

The DNA of the CDR3 is TGTGCCAGCAGTGCTCCGGGAGGCGGCTACACCTTC. Protein sequence: CASSAPGGGYTF. The chain employs TRBV12-3 or TRBV12-4 and TRBJ1-2; D uncertain. The V gene lost 5 bases and the J gene lost 8 bases, with 12 bases spanning the gap. The CDR3 has 12 residues.

This chain links TRBV5-1 with TRBJ2-7; TRBD1 matches at 10 bases. This CDR3 region has 15 residues. V lost 3 bases to trimming and J lost 5 bases; unmatched junction nucleotides: 8. CDR1 and CDR2 from the germline V gene are SGHRS and YFSETQ. The CDR3 sequence: CASSSTGTGVDEQYF. CDR3 nucleotide sequence: TGCGCCAGCAGCTCGACCGGGACAGGGGTCGACGAGCAGTACTTC.

With respect to this clonotype: A read error may be the cause here, since a much bigger clone is one base away. The V gene is TRBV4-1, the J gene TRBJ2-1; D gene uncertain. CDR1 is MGHRA and CDR2 is YSYEKL in the germline V gene. With 4 bases removed from V and 9 bases from J, the gap between germline ends came to 13 bases. This CDR3 contains 13 residues. Here the CDR3 reads CASSRSLVGEQFF. The CDR3, as DNA: TGCGCCAGCAGCCGTTCCTTAGTGGGTGAGCAGTTCTTC.

On this clonotype: This may stem from a read error, because a much larger clone lies one nucleotide away. This sequence joins TRBV7-2 and TRBJ2-1; D uncertain. The CDR3 is 11 residues long. The germline CDR1 and CDR2 sequences are SGHTA and FQGNSA. The CDR3 reads CVSSNYNEQFF. DNA of the CDR3: TGTGTCAGCAGCAACTACAATGAGCAGTTCTTC.

The chain recombines TRBV7-2 with TRBJ2-5, with D tentatively TRBD1 or TRBD2 (5 bases each). The CDR3 covers 15 residues. V was trimmed by 5 bases and J by 2 bases, leaving 15 bases between them. Germline V lookup: CDR1 SGHTA, CDR2 FQGNSA. Here the CDR3 reads CASSPTGRPQETQYF. The CDR3 region has the DNA TGTGCCAGCAGCCCGACGGGACGGCCACAAGAGACCCAGTACTTC.

With regard to this clonotype: The junction departs from germline at one end; a sequencing error may be responsible. The chain combines TRBV6-5 with TRBJ2-3; TRBD2 matches 7 bases. The CDR3 has 14 amino acids. Per germline, CDR1 MNHEY and CDR2 SVGAGI. CDR3 amino acids: CTSSYLADTDTQYF. The CDR3 nucleotides read TGTACCAGCAGTTACCTAGCGGATACAGATACGCAGTATTTT.

The sample holds a few counts of this clonotype. The rearrangement links TRBV9 to TRBJ2-7; tentative D call: TRBD1 (5 bases). The germline V and J ends were trimmed by 4 bases and 2 bases, with 16 bases remaining between them. This CDR3 region has 15 residues. Germline V CDR1 and CDR2: SGDLS, YYNGEE. CDR3 loop: CASSIQGTYPYEQYF. CDR3 nucleotide sequence: TGTGCCAGCAGCATTCAGGGCACCTATCCCTACGAGCAGTACTTC.

Only a few counts were recorded for this clonotype. The genes are TRBV14 and TRBJ2-5; TRBD2 matches 10 bases. CDR3 length equals 17 residues. V trimming: 2 bases; J trimming: 11 bases; junction bases outside the gene matches: 17. From germline, CDR1 is SGHDN and CDR2 FVKESK. The CDR3: CASSQWRLAGGLNEQYF. The CDR3 bases are TGTGCCAGCAGCCAATGGCGACTAGCGGGCGGCCTTAATGAGCAGTACTTC.

Turning to this clonotype: A much larger clone differs from this one at a single base, so this may be a read error. This chain connects TRBV6-2 or TRBV6-3 to TRBJ2-5; 7 bases are shared with TRBD1. The V gene end was trimmed by 7 bases and the J gene end by 1 base; junction bases not matched to a gene: 9. The germline V gene encodes CDR1 MNHEY and CDR2 SVGEGT. The CDR3 spans 15 residues. The CDR3 region is CASTRWWDSQETQYF. CDR3 in DNA: TGTGCCAGCACCCGCTGGTGGGACAGCCAAGAGACCCAGTACTTC.

This clonotype was seen only a few times. The gene calls are TRBV7-2 and TRBJ2-7; 7 nucleotides agree with TRBD1. Looked up from germline, CDR1 is SGHTA and CDR2 is FQGNSA. CDR3 length: 17 residues. Unmatched junction bases numbered 11, after V lost 3 bases and J lost 0 bases. The CDR3 DNA sequence: TGTGCCAGCAGCTTGGCGACCGACAGGGCCAGCTCCTACGAGCAGTACTTC. This translates into CASSLATDRASSYEQYF.

The gene calls are TRBV4-1 and TRBJ2-1, with D perhaps TRBD2 (7 bases). This CDR3 has 13 amino acids. Germline CDR1 and CDR2: MGHRA and YSYEKL. The V gene lost 1 base and the J gene lost 14 bases, with 15 bases spanning the gap. The CDR3 here is CASSQVIRGAKFF. The CDR3 DNA sequence: TGCGCCAGCAGCCAAGTAATCCGGGGGGCGAAGTTCTTC.

The chain combines TRBV20-1 with TRBJ1-6; TRBD1 matches 8 bases. This CDR3 has 16 amino acids. The germline gives CDR1 DFQATT, CDR2 SNEGSKA (reference sequence). Trimming removed 0 bases from V and 7 bases from J; junction bases left unmatched: 8. The CDR3 here is CSARDFGQGDNSPLHF. The CDR3 DNA is TGCAGTGCTAGAGATTTTGGACAGGGAGACAATTCACCCCTCCACTTT.